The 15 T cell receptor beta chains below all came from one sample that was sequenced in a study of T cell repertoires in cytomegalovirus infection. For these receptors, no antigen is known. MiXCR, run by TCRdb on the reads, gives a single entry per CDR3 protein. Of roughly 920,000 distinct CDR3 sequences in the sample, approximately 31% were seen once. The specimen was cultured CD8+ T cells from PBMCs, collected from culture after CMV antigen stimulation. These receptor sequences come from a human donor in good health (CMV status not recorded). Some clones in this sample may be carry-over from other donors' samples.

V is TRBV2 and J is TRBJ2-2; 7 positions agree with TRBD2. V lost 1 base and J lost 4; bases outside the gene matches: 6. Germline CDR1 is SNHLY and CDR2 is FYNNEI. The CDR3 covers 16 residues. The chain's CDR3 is CASSEGGDYVTGELFF. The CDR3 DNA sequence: TGTGCCAGCAGTGAAGGGGGGGACTATGTCACCGGGGAGCTGTTTTTT.

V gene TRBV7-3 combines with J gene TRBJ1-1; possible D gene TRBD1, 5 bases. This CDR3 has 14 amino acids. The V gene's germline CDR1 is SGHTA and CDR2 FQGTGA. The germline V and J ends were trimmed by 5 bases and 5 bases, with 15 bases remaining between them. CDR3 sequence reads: CASSRGGGFTEAFF. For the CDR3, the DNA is TGTGCCAGCAGCCGAGGCGGGGGTTTTACTGAAGCTTTCTTT. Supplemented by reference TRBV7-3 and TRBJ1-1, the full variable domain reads GAGVSQTPSNKVTEKGKYVELRCDPISGHTALYWYRQSLGQGPEFLIYFQGTGAADDSGLPNDRFFAVRPEGSVSTLKIQRTERGDSAVYLCASSRGGGFTEAFFGQGTRLTVV.

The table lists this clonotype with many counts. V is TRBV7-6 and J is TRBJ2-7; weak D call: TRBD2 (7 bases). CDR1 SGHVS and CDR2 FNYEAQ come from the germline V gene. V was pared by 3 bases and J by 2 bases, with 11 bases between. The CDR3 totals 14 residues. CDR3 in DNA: TGTGCCAGCAGCTTGGGGGGGGCGGCCTACGAGCAGTACTTC. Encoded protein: CASSLGGAAYEQYF.

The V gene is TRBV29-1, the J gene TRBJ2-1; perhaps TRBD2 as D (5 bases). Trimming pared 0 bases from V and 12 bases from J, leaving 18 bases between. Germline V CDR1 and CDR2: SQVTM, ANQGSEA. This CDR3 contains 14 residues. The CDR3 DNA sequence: TGCAGCGTTGAAGATCAGGCTAGCCCCCCCGGGCAGTTCTTC. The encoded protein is CSVEDQASPPGQFF.

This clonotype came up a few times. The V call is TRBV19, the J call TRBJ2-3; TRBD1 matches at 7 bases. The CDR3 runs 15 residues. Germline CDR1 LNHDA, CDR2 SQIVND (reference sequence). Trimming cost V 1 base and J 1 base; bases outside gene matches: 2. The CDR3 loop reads CASSIAGTGTDTQYF. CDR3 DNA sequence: TGTGCCAGTAGTATAGCCGGGACAGGCACAGATACGCAGTATTTT. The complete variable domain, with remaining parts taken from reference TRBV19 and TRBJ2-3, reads DGGITQSPKYLFRKEGQNVTLSCEQNLNHDAMYWYRQDPGQGLRLIYYSQIVNDFQKGDIAEGYSVSREKKESFPLTVTSAQKNPTAFYLCASSIAGTGTDTQYFGPGTRLTVL.

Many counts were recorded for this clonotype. The CDR3 DNA reads TGTGCCAGCAGCTTAGGGAGGGTTGAAAAACTGTTTTTT. Residues: CASSLGRVEKLFF. This sequence joins TRBV7-9 and TRBJ1-4; no definite D call. The CDR3 sequence is 13 residues long. Trimming stripped 1 base from V and 7 bases from J, with 7 bases between. The germline CDR1 and CDR2 sequences are SEHNR and FQNEAQ (reference sequence).

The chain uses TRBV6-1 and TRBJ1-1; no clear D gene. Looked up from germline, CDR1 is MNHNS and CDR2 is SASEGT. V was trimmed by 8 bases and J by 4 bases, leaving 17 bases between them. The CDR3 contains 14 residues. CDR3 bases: TGTGCCAGCTTTTCGGGTTCGAGTCGCACTGAAGCTTTCTTT. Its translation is CASFSGSSRTEAFF.

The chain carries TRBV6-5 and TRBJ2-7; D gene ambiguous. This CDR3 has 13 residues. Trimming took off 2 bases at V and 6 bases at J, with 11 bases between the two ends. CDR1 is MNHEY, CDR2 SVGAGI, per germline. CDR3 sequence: CASSYGPTGEQYV. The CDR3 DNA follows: TGTGCCAGCAGTTACGGGCCCACGGGCGAGCAGTACGTC.

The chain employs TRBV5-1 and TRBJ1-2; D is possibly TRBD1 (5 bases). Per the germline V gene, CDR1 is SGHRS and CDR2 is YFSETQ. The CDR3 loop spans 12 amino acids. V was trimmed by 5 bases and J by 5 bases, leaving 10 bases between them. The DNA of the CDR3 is TGCGCCAGCAGGCGGGACGGATATGGCTACACCTTC. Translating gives CASRRDGYGYTF. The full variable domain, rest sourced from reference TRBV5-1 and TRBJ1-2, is KAGVTQTPRYLIKTRGQQVTLSCSPISGHRSVSWYQQTPGQGLQFLFEYFSETQRNKGNFPGRFSGRQFSNSRSEMNVSTLELGDSALYLCASRRDGYGYTFGSGTRLTVV.

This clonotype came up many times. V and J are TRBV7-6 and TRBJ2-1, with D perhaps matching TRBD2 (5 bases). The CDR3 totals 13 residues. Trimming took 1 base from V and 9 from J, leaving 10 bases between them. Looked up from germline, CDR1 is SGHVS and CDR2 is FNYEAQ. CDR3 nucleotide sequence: TGTGCCAGCAGCTTAGTCGGGGATGGTGAGCAGTTCTTC. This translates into CASSLVGDGEQFF.

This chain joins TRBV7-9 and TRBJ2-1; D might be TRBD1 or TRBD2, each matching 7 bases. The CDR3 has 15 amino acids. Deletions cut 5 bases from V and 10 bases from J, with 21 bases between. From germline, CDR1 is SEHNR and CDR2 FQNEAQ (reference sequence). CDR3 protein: CASSPSTGDYREQFF. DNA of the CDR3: TGTGCCAGCAGCCCCTCCACAGGGGACTACAGGGAGCAGTTCTTC. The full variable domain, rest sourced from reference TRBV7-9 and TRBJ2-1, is DTGVSQNPRHKITKRGQNVTFRCDPISEHNRLYWYRQTLGQGPEFLTYFQNEAQLEKSRLLSDRFSAERPKGSFSTLEIQRTEQGDSAMYLCASSPSTGDYREQFFGPGTRLTVL.

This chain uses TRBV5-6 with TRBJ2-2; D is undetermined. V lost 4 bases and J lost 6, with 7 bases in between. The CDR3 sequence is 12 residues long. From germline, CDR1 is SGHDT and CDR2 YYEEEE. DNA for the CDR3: TGTGCCAGCAGCCAAACCTCCGGGGAGCTGTTTTTT. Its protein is CASSQTSGELFF. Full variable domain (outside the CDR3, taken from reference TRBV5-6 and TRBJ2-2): DAGVTQSPTHLIKTRGQQVTLRCSPKSGHDTVSWYQQALGQGPQFIFQYYEEEERQRGNFPDRFSGHQFPNYSSELNVNALLLGDSALYLCASSQTSGELFFGEGSRLTVL.

The CDR3: CASSTLGTVSNQPQHF. CDR3 bases: TGTGCCAGCAGTACGCTAGGGACCGTTAGCAATCAGCCCCAGCATTTT. The rearrangement uses TRBV27 and TRBJ1-5; D is possibly TRBD1 (5 bases). Germline V gene sequence: CDR1 MNHEY, CDR2 SMNVEV (reference sequence). Trimming removed 5 bases at V and 0 bases at J, with 14 bases between. The CDR3 has 16 residues.

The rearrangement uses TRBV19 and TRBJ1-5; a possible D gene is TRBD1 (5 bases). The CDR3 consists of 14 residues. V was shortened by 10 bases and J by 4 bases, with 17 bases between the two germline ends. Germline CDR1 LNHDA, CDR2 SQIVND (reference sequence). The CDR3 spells CATSPQGGNQPQHF. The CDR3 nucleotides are TGTGCCACCTCCCCCCAGGGTGGGAATCAGCCCCAGCATTTT.

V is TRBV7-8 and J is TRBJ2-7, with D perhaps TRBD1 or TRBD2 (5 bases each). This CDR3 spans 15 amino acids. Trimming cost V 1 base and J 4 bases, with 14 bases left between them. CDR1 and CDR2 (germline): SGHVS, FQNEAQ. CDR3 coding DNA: TGTGCCAGCAGCTTAGAATGGGGGTCACCTTACGAGCAGTACGTC. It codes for CASSLEWGSPYEQYV.